This TCR beta chain comes out of a study of T-cell reconstitution after alpha-beta-depleted transplantation in children (dated by TCRdb to between 2015 and 2016). Broadly, across the study: T-cell immune reconstitution after TCRalphabeta/CD19-depleted allogeneic hematopoietic cell transplantation in children was quantitatively tracked in the study by means of TCR repertoire profiling. Overall study results and their limits: In some patients, high TCRbeta diversity at day 60 was attributed to recipient T cells and intrathymic progenitors that had survived conditioning. Apparently early alphabetaT-cell count recovery about two months after transplant reportedly relied on only several hundred rapidly expanded clones derived from non-depleted graft cells. Over the following months the frequencies of hyperexpanded clones went down, and after one year T-cell counts and TCRbeta diversity were mostly credited to newly produced T cells.

The library was obtained by PCR. These reads were obtained on an Illumina HiSeq 2500. TCR library preparation used molecular barcoding, with unique molecular identifiers applied to normalize quantification of the TCRbeta repertoire. Clones were called with MiXCR by TCRdb after fastp trimmed the public reads at Q25, and only in-frame beta chains were retained. Every entry covers one CDR3 protein and lists the most common genes and DNA from its rows. The sample table records some 290,000 distinct CDR3 sequences; more than 20% of these occur just once. The ten largest clones capture about 10% of the sample. Its CDR3 holds 13 amino acids, cysteine through phenylalanine. The kept DNA is CDR3 alone, 39 bases in frame from the first base. Ends trimmed: V by 5 bases, J by 3 bases; bases unmatched to a gene: 4. In the germline V gene (reference sequence), CDR1 corresponds to DFQATT and CDR2 to SNEGSKA. Worth noting for this clonotype: Its cognate antigen has yet to be identified. Base qualities were left out, and no much larger clone turns up one base away.

Sample treatment or condition, as interpreted from the label and publication: allogeneic hematopoietic cell transplantation with graft depleted of TCRalphabeta T cells and CD19 B cells. Transplant recipients were children who received TCRalphabeta/CD19-depleted allogeneic hematopoietic cell grafts. The material sequenced was PBMCs, mostly from graft donor cells, taken 180 days after TCRalphabeta/CD19-depleted stem cell transplant. The clonotype comes from a male patient younger than 18 who had a stem cell transplant for acute lymphoblastic leukemia, so the T cells may come from the graft donor. The chain is assembled from TRBV20-1 and TRBJ2-7, and 10 junctional nucleotides match TRBD2. The CDR3 corresponds to CSAGTSENYEQYF. The sequenced DNA: TGCAGTGCTGGGACTAGCGAGAACTACGAGCAGTACTTC.